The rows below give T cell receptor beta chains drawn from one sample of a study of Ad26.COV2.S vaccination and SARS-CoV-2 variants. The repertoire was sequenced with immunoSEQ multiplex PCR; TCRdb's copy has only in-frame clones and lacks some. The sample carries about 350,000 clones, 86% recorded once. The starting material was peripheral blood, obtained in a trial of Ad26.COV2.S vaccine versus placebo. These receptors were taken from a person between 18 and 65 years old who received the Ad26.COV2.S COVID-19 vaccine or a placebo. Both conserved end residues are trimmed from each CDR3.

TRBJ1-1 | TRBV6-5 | ASSYRGGANTEAF
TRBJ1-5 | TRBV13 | ASSLGLSPGQPQH
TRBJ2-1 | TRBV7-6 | ASSSRENEQF
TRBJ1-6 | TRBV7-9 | ASSIAGGPNSPLH
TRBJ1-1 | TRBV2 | ASRLGTGGNTEAF
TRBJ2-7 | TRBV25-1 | ASSGVGVSYEQY
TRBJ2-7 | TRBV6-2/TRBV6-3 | ASSQQGQGGSYEQY
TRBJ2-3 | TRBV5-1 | ASSRGGDTQY
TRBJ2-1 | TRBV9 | ASSPRTNYNEQF
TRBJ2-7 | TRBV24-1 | ATGASGSYEQY
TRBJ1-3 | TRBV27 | ASSLSQGFSGNTIY
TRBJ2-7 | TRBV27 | ASSQISRGYEQY
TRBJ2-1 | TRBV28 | ASSSQGPSSYNEQF
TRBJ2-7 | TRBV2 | ASSEIGQGEQY
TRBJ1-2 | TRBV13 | ASSLGKGYGYT
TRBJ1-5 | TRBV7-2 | ASSSGQGAGQPQH
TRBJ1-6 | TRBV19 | ASSIDGGNNSPLH